The T cell receptor (beta chain) described here comes from a study of PD-1 blockade in classical Hodgkin lymphoma. TCRdb keeps only in-frame clones here, not all; method: immunoSEQ multiplex PCR. The sample includes about 13,000 clones, approximately 80% of them seen just once. Trimming cost V 5 bases and J 4 bases; bases outside gene matches: 8. In germline, CDR1 is SGHVS, CDR2 FQNEAQ. The CDR3 is 15 residues long. The patients all showed relapse after autologous stem cell transplantation, while their brentuximab vedotin exposure varied. Thawed PBMCs were the source of CD8+ T cells, obtained through magnetic negative selection.

Sequencing was performed on CD8+ T cells from blood, taken at baseline. The rearrangement links TRBV7-8 to TRBJ2-5; 9 positions agree with TRBD1. The sequence came from a human donor with classical Hodgkin lymphoma. In nucleotides, the CDR3 is TGTGCCAGCAGCCCCAACAGGGGGCCCTCAGAGACCCAGTACTTC. Amino acid sequence: CASSPNRGPSETQYF.